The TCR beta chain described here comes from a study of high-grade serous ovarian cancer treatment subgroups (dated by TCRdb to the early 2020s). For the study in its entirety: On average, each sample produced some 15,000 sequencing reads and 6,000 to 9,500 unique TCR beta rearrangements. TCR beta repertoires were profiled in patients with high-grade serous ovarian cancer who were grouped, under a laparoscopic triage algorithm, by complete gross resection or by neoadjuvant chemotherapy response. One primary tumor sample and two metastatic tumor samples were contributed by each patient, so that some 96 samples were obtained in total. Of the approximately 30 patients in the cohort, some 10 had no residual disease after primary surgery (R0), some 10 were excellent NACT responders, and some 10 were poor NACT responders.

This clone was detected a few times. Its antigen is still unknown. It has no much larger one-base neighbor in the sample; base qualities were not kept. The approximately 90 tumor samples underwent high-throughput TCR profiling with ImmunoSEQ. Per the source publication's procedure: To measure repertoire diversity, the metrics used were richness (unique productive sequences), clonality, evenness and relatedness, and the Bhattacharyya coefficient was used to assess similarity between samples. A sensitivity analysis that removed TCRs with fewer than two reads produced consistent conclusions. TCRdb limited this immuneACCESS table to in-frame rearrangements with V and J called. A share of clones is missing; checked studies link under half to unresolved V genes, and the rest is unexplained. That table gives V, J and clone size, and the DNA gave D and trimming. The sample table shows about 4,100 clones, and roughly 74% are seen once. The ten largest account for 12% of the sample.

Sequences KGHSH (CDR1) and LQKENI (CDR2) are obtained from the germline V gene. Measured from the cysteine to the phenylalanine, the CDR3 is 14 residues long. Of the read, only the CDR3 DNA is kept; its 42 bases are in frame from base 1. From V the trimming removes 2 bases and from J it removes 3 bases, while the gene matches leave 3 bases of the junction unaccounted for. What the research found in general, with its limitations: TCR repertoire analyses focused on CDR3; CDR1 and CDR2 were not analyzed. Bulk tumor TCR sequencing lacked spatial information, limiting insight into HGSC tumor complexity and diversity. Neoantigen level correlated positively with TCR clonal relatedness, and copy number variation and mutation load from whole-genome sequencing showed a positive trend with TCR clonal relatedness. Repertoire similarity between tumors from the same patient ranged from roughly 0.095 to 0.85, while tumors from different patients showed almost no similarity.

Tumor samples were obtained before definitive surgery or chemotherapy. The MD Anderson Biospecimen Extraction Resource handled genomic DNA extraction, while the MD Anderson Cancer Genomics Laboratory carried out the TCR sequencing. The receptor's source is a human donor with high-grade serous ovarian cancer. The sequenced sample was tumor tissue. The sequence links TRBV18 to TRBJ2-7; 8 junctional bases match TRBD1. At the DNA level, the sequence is TGTGCCAGCTCACCAGAGACAGGGGTCTACGAGCAGTACTTC. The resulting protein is CASSPETGVYEQYF.